One sample yielded the 10 T cell receptor beta chains listed below, sequenced in a study of blood T cell repertoires in COVID-19. Here immunoSEQ multiplex PCR was the method, and the copy in TCRdb shows in-frame clones only, minus some. The table lists around 130,000 clones, around three quarters of them singletons. The source material was peripheral blood. The receptors here all came from a human donor in a cohort sampled during active COVID-19.

This clone has only a few counts. The chain employs TRBV2 and TRBJ1-6; no reliable D call. V was cut by 6 bases and J by 7 bases, with 10 bases left in between. This CDR3 spans 13 amino acids. Per the germline V gene, CDR1 is SNHLY and CDR2 is FYNNEI. The CDR3 bases are TGTGCCAGCAGGGGAGAAGCCAATTCACCCCTCCACTTT. This sequence encodes CASRGEANSPLHF.

The chain is built from TRBV2 and TRBJ2-7, with TRBD1 matching 8 bases. Per germline, CDR1 SNHLY and CDR2 FYNNEI. Trimming at V came to 6 bases and at J to 3 bases, leaving 4 bases not matched to a gene. The CDR3 spans 13 residues. The CDR3 here is CASRAGQDYEQYF. The CDR3 DNA follows: TGTGCCAGCAGGGCGGGACAGGACTACGAGCAGTACTTC.

The V and J genes are TRBV27 and TRBJ1-5; tentative D call: TRBD1 (5 bases). The V end was cut by 0 bases, the J end by 6 bases, with 15 bases between. Germline V CDR1 and CDR2: MNHEY, SMNVEV (reference sequence). The length of the CDR3 is 16 residues. The CDR3 sequence is CASSLSYGGGGQPQHF. CDR3 DNA sequence: TGTGCCAGCAGTTTATCATATGGGGGGGGAGGTCAGCCCCAGCATTTT.

The rearrangement uses TRBV9 and TRBJ1-1; D is uncertain. The germline V gene encodes CDR1 SGDLS and CDR2 YYNGEE. The CDR3 is 13 amino acids. Trimming removed 0 bases from V and 5 bases from J, with 8 bases in between. CDR3 nucleotides: TGTGCCAGCAGCGTAGGAGGTGAAACTGAAGCTTTCTTT. Its translation: CASSVGGETEAFF.

V usage is TRBV2 and J usage is TRBJ2-7; 7 bases are shared with TRBD1. CDR3 size: 13 residues. V lost 7 bases and J lost 4; bases outside the gene matches: 7. Germline V gives CDR1 SNHLY, CDR2 FYNNEI. CDR3 sequence reads: CASTRDSLYEQYF. The CDR3 DNA is TGTGCCAGCACCCGGGACAGCCTGTACGAGCAGTACTTC.

V usage is TRBV12-3 or TRBV12-4 and J usage is TRBJ2-7, with D maybe TRBD1 (6 bases). Trimming stripped 7 bases from V and 3 bases from J, with 13 bases between. The CDR3 has 13 residues. The CDR3 coding sequence is TGTGCCAGCACCCCCGACAGGTACTACGAGCAGTACTTC. Translated, it gives CASTPDRYYEQYF.

The chain's CDR3 is CASSLGTSAGTGELFF. The DNA of the CDR3 is TGTGCCAGCAGCCTCGGGACTAGCGCTGGCACCGGGGAGCTGTTTTTT. V is TRBV7-3 and J is TRBJ2-2; 10 bases match TRBD2. This CDR3 has 16 residues. V shed 5 bases, J shed 4 bases, and the junction held 7 bases outside the gene matches. The germline V gene has CDR1 SGHTA and CDR2 FQGTGA.

The chain combines TRBV12-5 with TRBJ2-7, with D unresolved. There are 13 residues in the CDR3. Per germline, CDR1 LGHNT and CDR2 FRNRAP. The V end lost 5 bases, the J end lost 4 bases, and 12 bases lay between the germline ends. The CDR3 sequence is CASGPYSIYEQYF. DNA of the CDR3: TGTGCTAGTGGTCCTTACTCAATATACGAGCAGTACTTC.

The chain combines TRBV9 with TRBJ2-7, with TRBD1 as a possible D gene (5 bases). From germline, CDR1 is SGDLS and CDR2 YYNGEE. V lost 3 bases and J lost 3, with 10 bases in between. The CDR3 runs 13 residues. CDR3 in DNA: TGTGCCAGCAGCGGAGGTCAGGGCTACGAGCAGTACTTC. Translation gives CASSGGQGYEQYF.

The V call is TRBV5-6, the J call TRBJ2-3; weak D call: TRBD2 (6 bases). Per germline, CDR1 SGHDT and CDR2 YYEEEE. Trimming removed 4 bases at V and 3 bases at J, with 18 bases between. CDR3 length: 16 amino acids. This chain's CDR3 is CASSVRLDGKTDTQYF. The CDR3 DNA sequence: TGTGCCAGCAGCGTTAGACTAGACGGGAAGACAGATACGCAGTATTTT.